The clone carrying this T cell receptor beta chain has just a few counts. Its antigen is unknown. RNA transcripts gave rise to amplified TCR beta CDR3 regions. HTBI primers were the set used in a first-round RT-PCR of the TCR CDR3. TCRdb independently ran MiXCR on the multiplex PCR reads; one entry per CDR3 protein. The table records about 410,000 distinct CDR3 sequences, roughly 14% of them present only once. This entry is derived from a study of T cells in Graves' hyperthyroidism and ophthalmopathy. Study as a whole: The initial diagnosis was the point when peripheral blood was collected, ahead of any treatment. Study-wide results and caveats: The blood repertoire included most of the expanded thyroid clonotypes above 0.001.

Individuals with ophthalmopathy presented a Clinical Activity Score of at least 3, a NOSPECS grade of at least 4 and a duration under 3 months. Fresh peripheral blood, 9.5 to 10 ml of it, supplied the PBMCs. The CDR3 extends over 14 amino acids. Trimming took 6 bases from V and 6 from J; bases not matched to a gene: 9. Germline lookup yields CDR1 WNHNN and CDR2 SYGVQD (reference sequence). The chain has TRBV10-1 and TRBJ2-3, with 7 bases matching TRBD2. The receptor comes from a man between 18 and 35 years old with Graves' ophthalmopathy. Sequenced material: blood. In DNA form, the CDR3 reads TGCGCCAGCAGCCCGGGGACTAATTTCGATACGCAGTATTTT. It is translated as CASSPGTNFDTQYF.